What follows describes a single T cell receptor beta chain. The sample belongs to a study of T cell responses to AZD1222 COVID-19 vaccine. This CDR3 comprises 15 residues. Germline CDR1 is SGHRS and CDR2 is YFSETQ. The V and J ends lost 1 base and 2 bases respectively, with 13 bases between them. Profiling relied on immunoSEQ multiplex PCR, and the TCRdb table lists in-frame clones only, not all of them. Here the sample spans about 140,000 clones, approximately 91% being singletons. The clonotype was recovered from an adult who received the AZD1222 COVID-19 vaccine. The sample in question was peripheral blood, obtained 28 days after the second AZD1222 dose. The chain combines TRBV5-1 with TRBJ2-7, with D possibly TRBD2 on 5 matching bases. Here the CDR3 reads CASSLSRAGAYEQYF. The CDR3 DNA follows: TGCGCCAGCAGCTTGAGCCGGGCCGGGGCCTACGAGCAGTACTTC.